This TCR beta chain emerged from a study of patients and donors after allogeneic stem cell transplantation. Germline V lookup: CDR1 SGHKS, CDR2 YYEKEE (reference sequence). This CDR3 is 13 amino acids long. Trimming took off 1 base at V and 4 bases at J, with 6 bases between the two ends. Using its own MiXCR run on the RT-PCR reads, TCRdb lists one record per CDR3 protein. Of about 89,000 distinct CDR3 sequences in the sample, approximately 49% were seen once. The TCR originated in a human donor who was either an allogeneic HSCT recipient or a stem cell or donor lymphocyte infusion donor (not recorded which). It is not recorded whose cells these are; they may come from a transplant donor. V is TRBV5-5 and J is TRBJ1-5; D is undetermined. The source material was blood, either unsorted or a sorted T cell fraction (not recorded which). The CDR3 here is CASSLSLNQPQHF. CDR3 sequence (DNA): TGTGCCAGCAGCTTGTCGTTGAATCAGCCCCAGCATTTT. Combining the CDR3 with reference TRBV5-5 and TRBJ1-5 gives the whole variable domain DAGVTQSPTHLIKTRGQQVTLRCSPISGHKSVSWYQQVLGQGPQFIFQYYEKEERGRGNFPDRFSARQFPNYSSELNVNALLLGDSALYLCASSLSLNQPQHFGDGTRLSIL.